Listed below are T cell receptor beta chains from one sample, sequenced in a study of blood T cells in healthy people across ages. TCRdb passed the 5' RACE reads through MiXCR, listing each CDR3 protein once. In the table there are about 690,000 distinct CDR3 sequences, approximately 40% of which are singletons. The sample comprised blood. The receptors here all came from a man aged 80 or over in good health. Both conserved end residues are part of each CDR3. D genes are given only for firm matches. Some rows mark clone size as missing; the rest say once, few, many or name a class of expanded clone.

clone size	D gene	V gene	J gene	CDR3 DNA	CDR3 protein
NA	NA	TRBV14	TRBJ2-1	TGTGCCAGCAGCCAATTTCTTATCACCCTCTCCTACAATGAGCAGTTCTTC	CASSQFLITLSYNEQFF
NA	NA	TRBV20-1	TRBJ2-7	TGCAGTGCTAGGGAATCCCGCTCCTACGAGCAGTACTTC	CSARESRSYEQYF
few	NA	TRBV12-3/TRBV12-4	TRBJ1-2	TGTGCCAGCAGTTTACTCCTCGGGGGTAGAGGCTATGGCTACACCTTC	CASSLLLGGRGYGYTF
NA	TRBD1	TRBV3-1	TRBJ1-1	TGTGCCAGCAGCCAAGATCAGGGGGCGAGGACTGAAGCTTTCTTT	CASSQDQGARTEAFF
few	TRBD2	TRBV3-1	TRBJ2-1	TGTGCCAGCAGCCAGAGGCACTGGGGGGGTCTAGCGGAAGAGCAGTTCTTC	CASSQRHWGGLAEEQFF
few	NA	TRBV7-2	TRBJ2-6	TGTGCCAGCAGCTATTACAGGGAGCAATTCTCTGGGGCCAACGTCCTGACTTTC	CASSYYREQFSGANVLTF
many	TRBD2	TRBV28	TRBJ2-1	TGTGCCAGCAGCGGGACTAGCCCCAGTAGCTCCTACAATGAGCAGTTCTTC	CASSGTSPSSSYNEQFF
many	TRBD2	TRBV24-1	TRBJ2-3	TGTGCCACCAGTCCCTCCCCGGGACTAGCAACCGATACGCAGTATTTT	CATSPSPGLATDTQYF
NA	NA	TRBV4-2	TRBJ2-3	TGTGCCAGCAGCCAAAGGGCTTTTGCAGATACGCAGTATTTT	CASSQRAFADTQYF
many	NA	TRBV6-5	TRBJ2-7	TGTGCCAGCAGTTACTCCTCCAGGGGTGGATACGAGCAGTACTTC	CASSYSSRGGYEQYF
NA	TRBD2	TRBV5-1	TRBJ2-3	TGCGCCAGCAGCGGGCGGGGGGGCCGAGGCACAGATACGCAGTATTTT	CASSGRGGRGTDTQYF
NA	TRBD2	TRBV4-3	TRBJ2-1	TGCGCCAGCAGTCCGGGACTAGCGGGGGACCTGTCCTACAATGAGCAGTTCTTC	CASSPGLAGDLSYNEQFF
many	NA	TRBV29-1	TRBJ2-5	TGCAGCGTTTGGGGGGAAGAGACCCAGTACTTC	CSVWGEETQYF
NA	TRBD1	TRBV7-2	TRBJ1-3	TGTGCCAGCAGCCTTAGGGGGCGCTCCTCTGGAAACACCATATATTTT	CASSLRGRSSGNTIYF
NA	NA	TRBV28	TRBJ2-5	TGTGCCAGCGTCCGGGGTGGTCAAGAGACCCAGTACTTC	CASVRGGQETQYF
NA	NA	TRBV5-1	TRBJ2-7	TGCGCCACCAGGCGGTGTAGAGCCTACGAGCAGTACTTC	CATRRCRAYEQYF
NA	TRBD2	TRBV24-1	TRBJ2-3	TGTGCCACCGGGACTAGCGGGGACAGCACAGATACGCAGTATTTT	CATGTSGDSTDTQYF
NA	NA	TRBV11-2	TRBJ1-1	TGTGCCAGCACCTTACTCAAAGGGGGGAGGTTTGACACTGAAGCTTTCTTT	CASTLLKGGRFDTEAFF
many	TRBD2	TRBV7-2	TRBJ2-3	TGTGCCAGCAGCATCCTAGCGGGGGGTGGCACAGATACGCAGTATTTT	CASSILAGGGTDTQYF
NA	NA	TRBV7-2	TRBJ1-1	TGTGCCAGCAGCTCAAGAGGGGATGGTGGCACTGAAGCTTTCTTT	CASSSRGDGGTEAFF
NA	TRBD1	TRBV20-1	TRBJ2-7	TGCAGTGCGGCTGTGGACAGGGCTTACGAGCAGTACTTC	CSAAVDRAYEQYF
NA	TRBD1	TRBV6-4	TRBJ2-1	TGTGCCAGCAGTGAGGACGGACAGGGGGGTTACAATGAGCAGTTCTTC	CASSEDGQGGYNEQFF
few	NA	TRBV4-2	TRBJ2-2	TGTGCCAGCAGCCCTAGGGGAGGAGACAACCGTGATTCTGGGGAGCTGTTTTTT	CASSPRGGDNRDSGELFF
NA	TRBD1	TRBV20-1	TRBJ2-1	TGCAGTGCTGCCCCCGGGACAGGGCTTTTAGATGAGCAGTTCTTC	CSAAPGTGLLDEQFF
many	NA	TRBV12-3/TRBV12-4	TRBJ2-7	TGTGCCAGCAGTTTAATGGGCAGCTACGAGCAGTACTTC	CASSLMGSYEQYF
NA	NA	TRBV20-1	TRBJ2-5	TGCAGGGCCACAGGCGTACAACAAGAGACCCAGTACTTC	CRATGVQQETQYF